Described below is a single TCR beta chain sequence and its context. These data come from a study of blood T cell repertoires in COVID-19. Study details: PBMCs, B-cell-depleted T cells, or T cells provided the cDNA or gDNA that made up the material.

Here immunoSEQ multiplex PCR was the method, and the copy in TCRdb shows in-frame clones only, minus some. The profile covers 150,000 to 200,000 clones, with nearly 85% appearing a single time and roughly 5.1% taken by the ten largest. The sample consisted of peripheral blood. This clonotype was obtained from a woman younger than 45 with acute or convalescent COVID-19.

For the CDR3, the DNA is TGTGCCAGCAGCTGGGGAGCCTCTGGGGCCAACGTCCTGACTTTC. Its translation: CASSWGASGANVLTF. V and J are TRBV5-4 and TRBJ2-6; TRBD2 might be the D (5 bases). Germline CDR1 SGHNT, CDR2 YYREEE (reference sequence). This CDR3 contains 15 residues. V was shortened by 3 bases and J by 0 bases, with 7 bases between the two germline ends.